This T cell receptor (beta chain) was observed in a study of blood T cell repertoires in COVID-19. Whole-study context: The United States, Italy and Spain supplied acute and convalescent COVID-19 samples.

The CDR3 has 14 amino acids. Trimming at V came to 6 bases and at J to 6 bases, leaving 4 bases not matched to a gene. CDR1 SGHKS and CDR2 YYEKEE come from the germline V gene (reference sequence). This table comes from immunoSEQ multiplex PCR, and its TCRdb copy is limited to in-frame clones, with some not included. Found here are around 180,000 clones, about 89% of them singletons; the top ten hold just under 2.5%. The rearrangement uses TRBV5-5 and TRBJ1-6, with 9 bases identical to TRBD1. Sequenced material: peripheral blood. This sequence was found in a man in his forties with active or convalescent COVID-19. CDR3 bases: TGTGCCAGCAACCCGGACAGGGGTAATTCACCCCTCCACTTT. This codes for CASNPDRGNSPLHF. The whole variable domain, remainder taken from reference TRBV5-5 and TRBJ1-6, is DAGVTQSPTHLIKTRGQQVTLRCSPISGHKSVSWYQQVLGQGPQFIFQYYEKEERGRGNFPDRFSARQFPNYSSELNVNALLLGDSALYLCASNPDRGNSPLHFGNGTRLTVT.